Here is one T cell receptor beta chain with its context. The study ran its PCR with 60 Vbeta and 13 Jbeta primers. Sequencing was performed with immunoSEQ multiplex PCR; in TCRdb, only in-frame clones are kept and a portion is missing. Of 120,000 to 150,000 clones detected, roughly 80% appear once; the ten largest clones hold 1.2%. Germline trimming cut 10 bases from V and 5 bases from J; bases unmatched to any gene: 8. The CDR3 contains 15 residues. Per the germline V gene, CDR1 is SNHLY and CDR2 is FYNNEI. The data were obtained in a study of cytomegalovirus exposure and HLA in healthy donors. The chain has TRBV2 and TRBJ2-3, with TRBD2 matching 14 bases. The TCR was taken from a female donor in good health and CMV-seronegative. Sequenced material: PBMCs. Here the CDR3 DNA reads TGTGCCATTACTGGGACTAGCGGGAGAAAAGATACGCAGTATTTT. This encodes CAITGTSGRKDTQYF.